The entry below gives a single T cell receptor (beta chain) sequence along with its context. The entry originates in a study of cytomegalovirus exposure and HLA in healthy donors. 60 Vbeta and 13 Jbeta primers were used in PCR. Only in-frame clones appear in the TCRdb table, and some are missing; sequencing was by immunoSEQ multiplex PCR. The sample lists 160,000 or so clones, 60% to 85% occurring once. J gave up 6 bases and V 4 bases, and 10 bases lay outside the gene matches. There are 16 residues in the CDR3. Per germline, CDR1 LNHDA and CDR2 SQIVND (reference sequence). The specimen sequenced was PBMCs. This TCR was sampled from a middle-aged woman in good health and CMV-seropositive. The J gene is TRBJ1-5, the V gene TRBV19, with 9 bases that match TRBD1. As DNA, the CDR3 is TGTGCCAGTAGTAGGCAGACAGGGGGAATGAGTCAGCCCCAGCATTTT. As protein: CASSRQTGGMSQPQHF.